Detailed here is one T cell receptor beta chain. The sample belongs to a study of blood T cell repertoires in COVID-19. Across the study: Spain, Italy and the United States supplied samples that represented acute and convalescent COVID-19. PBMCs, B-cell-depleted T cells, or T cells were the source of the cDNA or gDNA that made up the material.

In the original processing: The authors estimated nucleated cell counts from reference gene primer amplification. Profiled with immunoSEQ multiplex PCR; TCRdb holds only in-frame clones, not every one. The DNA gave D and trimming, while V, J and clone size come from that table. Among around 170,000 clones, about 91% were seen once, and the ten largest hold 3.5% to 5%. The CDR3 extends over 11 amino acids. V lost 5 bases to trimming and J lost 6 bases, with 5 bases between them. Germline CDR1 SGHVS, CDR2 FNYEAQ. The source of this sequence is a woman under 40 with acute or convalescent COVID-19. Sequences were obtained from peripheral blood. This chain links TRBV7-6 with TRBJ2-1; D unclear. CDR3 DNA sequence: TGTGCCAGCAGCGGCCTCAATGAGCAGTTCTTC. Translated, it gives CASSGLNEQFF.